This record looks at one T cell receptor beta chain sequence and its context. The antigen it recognizes is unknown. The sample holds no much larger clone one base away, and base qualities are not on file. The data derive from a study of blood T cell repertoires in COVID-19 (dated by TCRdb to between 2020 and 2021). General notes on the study: The collaborator samples originated in the United States, Italy and Spain and spanned the acute and convalescent phases of COVID-19. Nearly every sample came with metadata listing a de-identified subject ID, COVID-19 status, age in years and sex. The prospective study material was composed of cDNA or gDNA derived from T cells, B-cell-depleted T cells, or PBMCs. The samples were drawn from two sources: the first 160 participants of the ongoing ImmuneRACE study, and 1,254 subjects contributed by 6 global collaborators. Where available, HLA class I and class II types were taken from metadata supplied by the sample provider and were not determined by assay-based typing. Deeply sampled blood TCRbeta repertoires from subjects exposed to, actively infected with, or recovered from COVID-19 were included in the dataset. The repertoires were made available in a free public database intended to serve as a resource for research on the immune response to SARS-CoV-2.

The CDR3 holds 12 amino acids from the cysteine to the phenylalanine. The sequence is cut down to CDR3 DNA, 36 bases in frame from base 1. CDR1 and CDR2 were assigned from the germline V gene as SGDLS and YYNGEE. The junction shows trimming of 4 bases on V and 5 bases on J, plus 9 bases between the germline ends. TCRbeta CDR3 regions were amplified from genomic DNA using the immunoSEQ Assay, a bias-controlled multiplex PCR. As for how the authors treated the data: Nucleated cell counts per sample were estimated from amplification of reference gene primers within the assay. To quantify the absolute abundance of each unique TCRbeta CDR3 rearrangement, sequence reads were collapsed and filtered. Productive Simpson clonality was computed per sample as the square root of Simpson's diversity index over productive rearrangements. TCRdb took over this immuneACCESS table, retaining in-frame rearrangements with V and J assigned. Such tables are incomplete; in checked studies, under half of the missing clones stem from an unresolved V gene, and the remainder is unexplained. The D gene and trimming were derived from the DNA, and the V and J assignments and clone size from that table. This sample holds 100,000 to 110,000 clones; about 80% were observed only once. Around 29% of the sample is taken by the ten largest.

Each collaborating institution followed its own protocols to collect whole blood in K2EDTA tubes. For TCRbeta analysis, collaborator samples were shipped as frozen whole blood, as isolated PBMCs, or as DNA extracted from either sample type. Overall study results and their limits: The amount of clinical and demographic metadata varied by source and participant and was provided uncurated.

The specimen was peripheral blood. The V gene is TRBV9 and the J gene is TRBJ1-2; no D segment can be confidently identified. The receptor's source is a man aged 70 or older with active or convalescent COVID-19. The CDR3 reads as follows: CASSRTGYGYTF. Here is the DNA: TGTGCCAGCAGCCGAACGGGTTATGGCTACACCTTC.